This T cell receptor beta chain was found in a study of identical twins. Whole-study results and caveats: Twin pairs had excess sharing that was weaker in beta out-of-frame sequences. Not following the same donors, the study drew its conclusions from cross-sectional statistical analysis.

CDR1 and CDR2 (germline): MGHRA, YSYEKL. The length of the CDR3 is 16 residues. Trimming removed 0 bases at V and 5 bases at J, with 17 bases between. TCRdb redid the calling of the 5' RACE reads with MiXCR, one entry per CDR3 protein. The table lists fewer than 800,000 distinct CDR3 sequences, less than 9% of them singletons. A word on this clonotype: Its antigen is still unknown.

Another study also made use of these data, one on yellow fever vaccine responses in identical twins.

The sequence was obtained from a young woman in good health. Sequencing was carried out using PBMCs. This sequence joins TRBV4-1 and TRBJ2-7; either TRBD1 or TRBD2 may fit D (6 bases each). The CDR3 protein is CASSQDLGGGSNEQYF. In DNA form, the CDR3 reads TGCGCCAGCAGCCAAGATCTGGGGGGCGGCTCTAACGAGCAGTACTTC.